This T cell receptor beta chain was identified during a study of human T cells and chemical hapten exposure. Study at large: Mostly female patients had alopecia areata, totalis or universalis. General study points: No change in TCRs above 1 in 1000 frequency was produced by DPC sensitization.

This clonotype was seen more than once but under ten times. Antigen specificity is unknown. Time point of the sample: patch test 1, 2 weeks after DPC sensitization. The treatment here: therapeutic diphenylcyclopropenone sensitization with weekly scalp DPC. Only after blood had been drawn was each patch test applied. TCRdb re-called the RACE reads through MiXCR, storing one row per CDR3 protein. This sample carries some 190,000 distinct CDR3 sequences, about 22% of them seen once, and the ten largest clones take approximately 6.7%. The input for sequencing was whole blood, taken in connection with sensitization to the hapten diphenylcyclopropenone (DPC). This TCR came from a woman aged 45 to 65 with alopecia areata. Some clones in this sample may be carry-over from other donors' samples.

The DNA for the CDR3 is TGCGCCAGCAGCTTGGGCAGGAGTGAAGCTTTCTTT. The encoded protein is CASSLGRSEAFF. The chain carries TRBV5-1 and TRBJ1-1; D call uncertain. The V end lost 0 bases, the J end lost 7 bases, and 7 bases lay between the germline ends. Germline V gives CDR1 SGHRS, CDR2 YFSETQ. The length of the CDR3 is 12 residues.